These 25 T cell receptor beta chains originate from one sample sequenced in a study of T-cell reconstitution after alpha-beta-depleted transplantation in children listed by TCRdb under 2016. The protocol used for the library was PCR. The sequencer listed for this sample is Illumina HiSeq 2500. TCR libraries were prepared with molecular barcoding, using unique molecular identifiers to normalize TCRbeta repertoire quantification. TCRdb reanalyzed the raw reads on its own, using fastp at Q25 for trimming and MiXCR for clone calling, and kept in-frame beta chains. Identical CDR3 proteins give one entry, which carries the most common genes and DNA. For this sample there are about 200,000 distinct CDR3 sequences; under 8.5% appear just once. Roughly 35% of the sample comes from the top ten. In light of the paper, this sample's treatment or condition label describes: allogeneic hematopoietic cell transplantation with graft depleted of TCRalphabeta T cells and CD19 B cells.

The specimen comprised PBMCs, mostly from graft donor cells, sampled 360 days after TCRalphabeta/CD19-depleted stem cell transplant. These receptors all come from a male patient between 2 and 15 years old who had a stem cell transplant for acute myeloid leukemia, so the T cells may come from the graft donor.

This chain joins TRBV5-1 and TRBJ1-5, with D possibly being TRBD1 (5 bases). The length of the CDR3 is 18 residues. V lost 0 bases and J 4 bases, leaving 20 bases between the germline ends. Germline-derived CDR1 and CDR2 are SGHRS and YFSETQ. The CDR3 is CASSLGDGGSLRNQPQHF. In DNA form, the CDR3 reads TGCGCCAGCAGCTTGGGGGACGGAGGATCTCTAAGGAATCAGCCCCAGCATTTT. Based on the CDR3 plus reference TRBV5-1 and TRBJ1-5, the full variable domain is KAGVTQTPRYLIKTRGQQVTLSCSPISGHRSVSWYQQTPGQGLQFLFEYFSETQRNKGNFPGRFSGRQFSNSRSEMNVSTLELGDSALYLCASSLGDGGSLRNQPQHFGDGTRLSIL.

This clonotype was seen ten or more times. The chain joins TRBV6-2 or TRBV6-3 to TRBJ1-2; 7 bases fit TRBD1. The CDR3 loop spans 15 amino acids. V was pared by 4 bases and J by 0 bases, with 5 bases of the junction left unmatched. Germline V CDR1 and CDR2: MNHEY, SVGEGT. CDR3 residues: CASSSPGTANYGYTF. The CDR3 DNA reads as TGTGCCAGCAGTTCCCCCGGGACAGCTAACTATGGCTACACCTTC.

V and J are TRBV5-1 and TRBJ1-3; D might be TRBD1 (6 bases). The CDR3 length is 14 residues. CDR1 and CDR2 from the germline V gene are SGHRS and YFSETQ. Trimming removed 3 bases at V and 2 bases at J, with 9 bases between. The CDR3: CASSSQGPGNTIYF. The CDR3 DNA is TGCGCCAGCAGCTCACAGGGTCCTGGAAACACCATATATTTT.

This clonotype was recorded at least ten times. Here the CDR3 DNA reads TGCGCCAGCAGCTCCCTAACAGGGTTTAATGGCTACACCTTC. It specifies CASSSLTGFNGYTF. The chain combines TRBV5-1 with TRBJ1-2; possible D gene TRBD1, 6 bases. V gave up 3 bases and J gave up 6 bases, with 15 bases separating them. The CDR3 runs to 14 residues. From germline, CDR1 is SGHRS and CDR2 YFSETQ. Full variable domain (rest looked up from reference TRBV5-1 and TRBJ1-2): KAGVTQTPRYLIKTRGQQVTLSCSPISGHRSVSWYQQTPGQGLQFLFEYFSETQRNKGNFPGRFSGRQFSNSRSEMNVSTLELGDSALYLCASSSLTGFNGYTFGSGTRLTVV.

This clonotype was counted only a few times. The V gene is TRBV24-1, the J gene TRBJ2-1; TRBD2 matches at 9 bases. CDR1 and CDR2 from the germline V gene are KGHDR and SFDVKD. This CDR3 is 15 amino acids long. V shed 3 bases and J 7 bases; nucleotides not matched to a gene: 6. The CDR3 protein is CATSDSLAGINEQFF. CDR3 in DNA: TGTGCCACCAGTGATAGCCTAGCGGGAATTAATGAGCAGTTCTTC.

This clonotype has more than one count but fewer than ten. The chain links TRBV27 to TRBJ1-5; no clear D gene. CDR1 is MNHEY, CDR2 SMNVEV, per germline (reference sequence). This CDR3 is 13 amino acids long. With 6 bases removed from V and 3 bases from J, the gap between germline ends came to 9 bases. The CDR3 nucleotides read TGTGCCAGCAGACTTCACTACAATCAGCCCCAGCATTTT. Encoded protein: CASRLHYNQPQHF.

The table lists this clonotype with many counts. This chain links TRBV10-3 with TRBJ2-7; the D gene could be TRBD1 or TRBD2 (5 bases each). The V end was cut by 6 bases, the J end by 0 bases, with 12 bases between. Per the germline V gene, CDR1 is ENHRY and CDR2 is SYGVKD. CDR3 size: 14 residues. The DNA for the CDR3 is TGTGCCATCAGGAGGGACGGAAGCTCCTACGAGCAGTACGTC. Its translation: CAIRRDGSSYEQYV.

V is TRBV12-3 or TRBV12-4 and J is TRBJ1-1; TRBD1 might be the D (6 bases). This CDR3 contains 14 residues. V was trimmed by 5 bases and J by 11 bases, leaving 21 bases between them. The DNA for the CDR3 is TGTGCCAGCAGTCAACACCGACAGGAATTGGAGGCTTTCTTT. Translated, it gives CASSQHRQELEAFF.

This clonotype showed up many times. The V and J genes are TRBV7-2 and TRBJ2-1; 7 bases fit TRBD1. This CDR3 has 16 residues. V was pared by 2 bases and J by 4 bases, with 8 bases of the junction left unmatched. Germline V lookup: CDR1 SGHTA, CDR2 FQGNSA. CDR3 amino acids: CASSLPGTAKYNEQFF. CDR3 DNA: TGTGCCAGCAGCTTACCCGGGACAGCTAAATACAATGAGCAGTTCTTC. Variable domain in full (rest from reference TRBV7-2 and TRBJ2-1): GAGVSQSPSNKVTEKGKDVELRCDPISGHTALYWYRQSLGQGLEFLIYFQGNSAPDKSGLPSDRFSAERTGGSVSTLTIQRTQQEDSAVYLCASSLPGTAKYNEQFFGPGTRLTVL.

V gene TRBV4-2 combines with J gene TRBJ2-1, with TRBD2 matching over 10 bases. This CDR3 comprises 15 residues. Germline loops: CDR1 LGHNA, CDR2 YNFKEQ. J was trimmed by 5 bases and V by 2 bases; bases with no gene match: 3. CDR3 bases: TGTGCCAGCAGCCAACTAGCGGGAGACCACAATGAGCAGTTCTTC. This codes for CASSQLAGDHNEQFF.

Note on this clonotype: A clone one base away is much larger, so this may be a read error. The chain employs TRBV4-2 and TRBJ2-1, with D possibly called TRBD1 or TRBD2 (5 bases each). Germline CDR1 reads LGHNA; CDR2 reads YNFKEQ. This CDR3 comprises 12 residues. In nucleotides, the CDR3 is TGTGCCGGCAGCCATGGGGGCAATGAGCAGTTCTTC. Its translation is CAGSHGGNEQFF.

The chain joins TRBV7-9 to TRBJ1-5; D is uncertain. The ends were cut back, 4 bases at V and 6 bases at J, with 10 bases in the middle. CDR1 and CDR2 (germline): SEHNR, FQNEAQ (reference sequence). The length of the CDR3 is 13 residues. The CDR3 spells CASSSRVGQPQHF. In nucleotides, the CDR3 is TGTGCCAGCAGCTCCCGAGTTGGTCAGCCCCAGCATTTT.

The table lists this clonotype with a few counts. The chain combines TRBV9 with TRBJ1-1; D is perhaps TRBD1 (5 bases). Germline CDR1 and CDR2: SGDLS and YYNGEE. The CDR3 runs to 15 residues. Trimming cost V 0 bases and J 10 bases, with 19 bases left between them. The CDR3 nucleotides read TGTGCCAGCAGCGTAGACCCCGGACACACAGGTGGAGCTTTCTTT. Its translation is CASSVDPGHTGGAFF.

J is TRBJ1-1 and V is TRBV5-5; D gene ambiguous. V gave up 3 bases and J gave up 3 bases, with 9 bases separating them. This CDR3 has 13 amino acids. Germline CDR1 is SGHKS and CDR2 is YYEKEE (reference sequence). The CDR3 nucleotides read TGTGCCAGCAGCTCCCACCTGGACACTGAAGCTTTCTTT. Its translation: CASSSHLDTEAFF.

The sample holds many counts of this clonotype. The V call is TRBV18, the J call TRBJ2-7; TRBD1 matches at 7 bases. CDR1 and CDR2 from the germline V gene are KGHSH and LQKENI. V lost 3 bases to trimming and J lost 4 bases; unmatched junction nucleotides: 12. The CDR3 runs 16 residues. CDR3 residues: CASSPSPTTGSYEQYF. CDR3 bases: TGTGCCAGCTCACCTTCCCCCACGACAGGGTCATACGAGCAGTACTTC.

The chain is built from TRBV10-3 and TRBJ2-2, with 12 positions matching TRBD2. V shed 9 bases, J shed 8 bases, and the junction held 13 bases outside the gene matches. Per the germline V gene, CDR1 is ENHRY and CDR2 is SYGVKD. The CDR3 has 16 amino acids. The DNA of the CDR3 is TGTGCCATGGCACGACTAGCGGGAGTAGCCGTGGGGGAGCTGTTTTTT. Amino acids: CAMARLAGVAVGELFF.

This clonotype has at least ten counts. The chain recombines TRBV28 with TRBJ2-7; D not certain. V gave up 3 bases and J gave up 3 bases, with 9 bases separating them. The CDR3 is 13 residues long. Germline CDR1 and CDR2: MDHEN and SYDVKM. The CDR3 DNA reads TGTGCCAGCAGTTTTAACAAGTTCTACGAGCAGTACTTC. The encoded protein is CASSFNKFYEQYF.

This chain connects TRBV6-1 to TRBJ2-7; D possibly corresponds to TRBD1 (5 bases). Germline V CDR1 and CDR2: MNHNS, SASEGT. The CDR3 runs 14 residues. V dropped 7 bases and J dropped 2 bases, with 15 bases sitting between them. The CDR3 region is CASIAGRAPYEQYV. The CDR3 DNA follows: TGTGCCAGCATAGCTGGCAGGGCCCCCTACGAGCAGTACGTC.

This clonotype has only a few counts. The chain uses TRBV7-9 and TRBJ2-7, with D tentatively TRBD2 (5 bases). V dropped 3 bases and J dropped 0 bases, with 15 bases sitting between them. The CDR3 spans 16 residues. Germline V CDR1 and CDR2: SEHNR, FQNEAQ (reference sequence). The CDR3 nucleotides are TGTGCCAGCAGCTTCTCAAGCCGGGGTCCCTCCTACGAGCAGTACTTC. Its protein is CASSFSSRGPSYEQYF.

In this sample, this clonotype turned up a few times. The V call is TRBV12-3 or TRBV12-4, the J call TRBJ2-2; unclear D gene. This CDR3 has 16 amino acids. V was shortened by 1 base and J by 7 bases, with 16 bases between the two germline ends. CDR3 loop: CASSLVRRLDGGELFF. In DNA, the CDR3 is TGTGCCAGCAGTTTAGTTCGGCGTCTAGACGGCGGGGAGCTGTTTTTT.

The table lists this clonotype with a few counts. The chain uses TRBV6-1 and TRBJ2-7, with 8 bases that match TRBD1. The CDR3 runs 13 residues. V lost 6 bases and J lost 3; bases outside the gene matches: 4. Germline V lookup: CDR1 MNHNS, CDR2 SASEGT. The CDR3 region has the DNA TGTGCCAGCAGGCGAACAGGGGGCTACGAGCAGTACGTC. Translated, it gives CASRRTGGYEQYV.

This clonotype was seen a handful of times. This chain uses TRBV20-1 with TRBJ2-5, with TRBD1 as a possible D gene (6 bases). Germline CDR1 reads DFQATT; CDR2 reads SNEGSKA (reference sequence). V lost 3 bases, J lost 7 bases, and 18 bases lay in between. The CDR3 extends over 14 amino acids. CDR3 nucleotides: TGCAGTGCTAGTCCATCGAGGGGGATGGTGACCCAGTACTTC. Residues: CSASPSRGMVTQYF.

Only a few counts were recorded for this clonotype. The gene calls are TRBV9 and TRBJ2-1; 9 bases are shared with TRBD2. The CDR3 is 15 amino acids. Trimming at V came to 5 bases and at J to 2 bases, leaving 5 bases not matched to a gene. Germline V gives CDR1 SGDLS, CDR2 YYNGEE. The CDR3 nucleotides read TGTGCCAGCAGTGAAGCGGGGGGTGCCTACAATGAGCAGTTCTTC. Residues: CASSEAGGAYNEQFF.

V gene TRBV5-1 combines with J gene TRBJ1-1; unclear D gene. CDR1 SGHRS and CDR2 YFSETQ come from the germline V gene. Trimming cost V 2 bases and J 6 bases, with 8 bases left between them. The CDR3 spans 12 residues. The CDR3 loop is CASSFGMAEAFF. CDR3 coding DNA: TGCGCCAGCAGCTTCGGGATGGCTGAAGCTTTCTTT.

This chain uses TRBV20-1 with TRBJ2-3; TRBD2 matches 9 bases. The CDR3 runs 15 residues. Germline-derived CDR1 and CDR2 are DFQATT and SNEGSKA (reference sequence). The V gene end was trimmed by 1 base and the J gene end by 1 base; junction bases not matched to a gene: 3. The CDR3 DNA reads TGCAGTGCTAGAGGGTTAGCGGGGGGCACAGATACGCAGTATTTT. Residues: CSARGLAGGTDTQYF.